This TCR beta chain was sequenced in a study of blood T cells in healthy people across ages. Of note for this clonotype: A much bigger clone sits one base away, suggesting this may be a read error.

Trimming took off 3 bases at V and 3 bases at J, with 13 bases between the two ends. The CDR3 totals 14 residues. CDR1 is SGHRS, CDR2 YFSETQ, per germline. The second PCR ran 7 to 11 cycles with a sample-barcoded 5' primer and J-beta primers. A single record per CDR3 protein comes from TCRdb applying MiXCR to the 5' RACE reads. The sample has 600,000 or so distinct CDR3 sequences; about 30% are singletons. Sequenced sample: blood. This sequence originates from an elderly woman in good health. This rearrangement joins TRBV5-1 to TRBJ2-7; perhaps D is TRBD1 or TRBD2 (5 bases each). CDR3 sequence (DNA): TGCGCCAGCAGCTGGGAGACAGCCCGCTACGAGCAGTACTTC. Translating gives CASSWETARYEQYF.